Listed here are 6 T cell receptor beta chains from one sample, sequenced in a study of blood T cell repertoires in COVID-19. Sequenced by immunoSEQ multiplex PCR; TCRdb stores in-frame clones only, minus some. The repertoire holds about 150,000 clones, about 89% seen once, with 0.55% in the top ten. The source material was peripheral blood. All receptors derive from a man between 45 and 60 years old with acute or convalescent COVID-19.

The J gene is TRBJ2-1, the V gene TRBV27, with 9 bases matching TRBD2. The CDR3 totals 17 residues. The ends lost 3 bases at V and 4 bases at J; junction bases unmatched: 10. Germline values: CDR1 MNHEY, CDR2 SMNVEV (reference sequence). CDR3 amino acids: CASSFLSGGYSYNEQFF. The CDR3, as DNA: TGTGCCAGCAGTTTTTTGAGCGGGGGGTACTCATACAATGAGCAGTTCTTC.

The CDR3 DNA reads as TGTGCCAGCAGCTTAGCGGGACTAGCGGGAGCCTCCTACGAGCAGTACTTC. Its protein product is CASSLAGLAGASYEQYF. The V gene is TRBV7-9, the J gene TRBJ2-7, with 14 positions matching TRBD2. The trim removed 0 bases at V and 0 bases at J, leaving 1 base unmatched. This CDR3 is built from 17 residues. The V gene's germline CDR1 is SEHNR and CDR2 FQNEAQ (reference sequence).

Turning to this clone: The sample contains more than one DNA sequence encoding this CDR3. V and J are TRBV18 and TRBJ1-2; maybe TRBD1 (5 bases). V was clipped by 3 bases and J by 2 bases, with 7 bases between them. Germline CDR1 is KGHSH and CDR2 is LQKENI. The CDR3 loop spans 13 amino acids. The CDR3 loop reads CASSPGLNYGYTF. CDR3 nucleotide sequence: TGTGCCAGCTCACCGGGACTAAACTATGGCTACACCTTC.

The rearrangement joins TRBV14 to TRBJ2-2; D not certain. The CDR3 is 13 amino acids. The germline V gene has CDR1 SGHDN and CDR2 FVKESK. V shed 1 base and J shed 4 bases, with 4 bases lying between them. CDR3 amino acids: CASSQVRTGELFF. CDR3 in DNA: TGTGCCAGCAGCCAAGTGCGCACCGGGGAGCTGTTTTTT.

This sequence joins TRBV19 and TRBJ2-7, with 8 bases matching TRBD1. Germline V lookup: CDR1 LNHDA, CDR2 SQIVND (reference sequence). The CDR3 is 13 residues long. Trimming removed 5 bases from V and 6 bases from J; junction bases left unmatched: 6. CDR3 nucleotide sequence: TGTGCCAGTAGTGCGCAGGGGGCTGGCGAGCAGTACGTC. Translated, it gives CASSAQGAGEQYV.

This chain uses TRBV7-9 with TRBJ2-7; 10 nucleotides line up with TRBD1. This CDR3 is 16 amino acids long. V was clipped by 3 bases and J by 3 bases; unmatched bases: 8. Germline CDR1 reads SEHNR; CDR2 reads FQNEAQ (reference sequence). The CDR3 nucleotides read TGTGCCAGCAGCTTTTCCTGGACAGGGGGTGGCTACGAGCAGTACTTC. Its protein product is CASSFSWTGGGYEQYF.